This T cell receptor beta chain was observed in a study of chemoradiotherapy in HPV16-positive cancers. Study results and limitations: HPV-specific T cells were functionally defined from only a couple of HPV16-positive patients.

Clones were read by immunoSEQ multiplex PCR, and TCRdb kept only the in-frame ones, dropping some. The sample yields about 22,000 clones, 73% seen once. Comment on this clone: Its specificity is unknown.

Germline assignment: CDR1 SNHLY and CDR2 FYNNEI. After removal of 5 bases from V and 5 bases from J, the junction contained 4 bases not matched to a gene. CDR3 length equals 13 residues. The specimen was collected from a patient who underwent chemoradiotherapy. The receptor's source is a human donor with HPV-associated anogenital cancer. The chain uses TRBV2 and TRBJ2-5; TRBD1 agrees at 8 bases. The CDR3 here is CASSRTGRETQYF. DNA for the CDR3: TGTGCCAGCAGTAGGACAGGGAGGGAGACCCAGTACTTC.